This TCR beta chain was sequenced during a study of T cells in Graves' hyperthyroidism and ophthalmopathy. The CDR3 regions of TCR beta were amplified from RNA transcripts. TCR CDR3 underwent first-round RT-PCR with the HTBI primer set. TCRdb independently ran MiXCR on the multiplex PCR reads; one entry per CDR3 protein. This sample has about 510,000 distinct CDR3 sequences, with 46% found just once. Trimming took 3 bases from V and 6 from J; bases not matched to a gene: 9. Per germline, CDR1 DFQATT and CDR2 SNEGSKA (reference sequence). This CDR3 comprises 16 residues. Findings of the study overall: Most thyroid clonotypes that were expanded above 0.001 also turned up in blood. Ophthalmopathy could be told apart from stable hyperthyroidism with a 13 V-J model.

This clonotype was recorded many times. Its target is not known. Patients showing uncontrolled infection, other autoimmune disease, pregnancy or lactation were ineligible. Diagnoses rested on clinical symptoms, serum thyroxine and TRAb, thyroid ultrasound and orbital computed tomography. The sample comprised peripheral blood or thyroid tissue (not recorded which). The chain links TRBV20-1 to TRBJ2-2, with 11 bases matching TRBD1. The TCR sequence derives from an adult woman with Graves' disease, either hyperthyroidism or ophthalmopathy (not recorded which). CDR3 in amino acids: CSASLSGQGVAGELFF. The CDR3 bases are TGCAGTGCTAGTCTTTCGGGACAGGGGGTCGCCGGGGAGCTGTTTTTT.